This T cell receptor (beta chain) is from a study of T cell responses to AZD1222 COVID-19 vaccine. Turning to the study itself: Timing groups of about 4 and about 12 weeks for second doses were pooled.

Data came from immunoSEQ multiplex PCR; TCRdb stores just in-frame clones and leaves some out. Of about 83,000 clones in the sample, more than 80% were seen once. There are 14 residues in the CDR3. Trimming took off 3 bases at V and 1 base at J, with 10 bases between the two ends. CDR1 SGHRS and CDR2 YFSETQ come from the germline V gene. The V gene is TRBV5-1, the J gene TRBJ2-5; possibly TRBD1 for D (6 bases). Sequences were derived from peripheral blood, sampled on day 0 of AZD1222 vaccination. This TCR was recovered from an adult in good health. The CDR3 sequence is CASSSGQIQETQYF. CDR3 DNA: TGCGCCAGCAGCTCTGGACAGATCCAAGAGACCCAGTACTTC.